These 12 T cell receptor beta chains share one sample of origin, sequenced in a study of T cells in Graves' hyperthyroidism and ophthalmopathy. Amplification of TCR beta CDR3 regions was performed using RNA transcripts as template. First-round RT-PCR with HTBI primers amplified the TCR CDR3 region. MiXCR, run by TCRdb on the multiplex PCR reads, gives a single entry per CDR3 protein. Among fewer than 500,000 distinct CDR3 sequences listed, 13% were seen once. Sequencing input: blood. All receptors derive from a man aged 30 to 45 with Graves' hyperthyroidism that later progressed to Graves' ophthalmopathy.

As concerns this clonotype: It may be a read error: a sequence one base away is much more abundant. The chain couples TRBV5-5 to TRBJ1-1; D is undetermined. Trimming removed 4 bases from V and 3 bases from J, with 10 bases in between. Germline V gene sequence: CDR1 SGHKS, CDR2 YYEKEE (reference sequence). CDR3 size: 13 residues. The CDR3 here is CASSEIKDTEAFF. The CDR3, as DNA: TGTGCCAGCAGCGAGATAAAGGACACTGAAGCTTTCTTT.

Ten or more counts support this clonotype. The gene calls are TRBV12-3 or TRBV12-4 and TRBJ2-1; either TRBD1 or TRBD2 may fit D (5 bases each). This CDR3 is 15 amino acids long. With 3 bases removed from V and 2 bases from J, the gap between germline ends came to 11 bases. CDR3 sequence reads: CASSLRTGPYNEQFF. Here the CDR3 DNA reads TGTGCCAGCAGTTTGAGAACGGGGCCCTACAATGAGCAGTTCTTC.

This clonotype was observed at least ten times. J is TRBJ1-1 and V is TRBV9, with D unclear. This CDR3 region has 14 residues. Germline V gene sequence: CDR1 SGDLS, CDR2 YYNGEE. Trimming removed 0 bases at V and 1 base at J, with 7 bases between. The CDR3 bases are TGTGCCAGCAGCGTAGGGCAGGAGAACACTGAAGCTTTCTTT. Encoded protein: CASSVGQENTEAFF.

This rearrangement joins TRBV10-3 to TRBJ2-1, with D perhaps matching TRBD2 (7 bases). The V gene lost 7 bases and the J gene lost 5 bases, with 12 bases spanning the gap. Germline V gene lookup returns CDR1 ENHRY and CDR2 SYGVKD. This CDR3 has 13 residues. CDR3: CAITGGGHNEQFF. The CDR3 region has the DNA TGTGCCATCACTGGGGGGGGGCACAATGAGCAGTTCTTC.

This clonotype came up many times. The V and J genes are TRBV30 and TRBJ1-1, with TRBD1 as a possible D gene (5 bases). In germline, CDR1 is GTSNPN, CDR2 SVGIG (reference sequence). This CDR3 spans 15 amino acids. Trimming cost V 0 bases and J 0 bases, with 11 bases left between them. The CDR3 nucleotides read TGTGCCTGGAGTGTACGGGGCGGAATGAACACTGAAGCTTTCTTT. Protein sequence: CAWSVRGGMNTEAFF.

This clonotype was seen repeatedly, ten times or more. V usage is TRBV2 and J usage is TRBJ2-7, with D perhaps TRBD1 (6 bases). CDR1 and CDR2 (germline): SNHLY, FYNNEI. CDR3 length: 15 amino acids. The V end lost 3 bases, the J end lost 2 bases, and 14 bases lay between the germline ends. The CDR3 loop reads CASSEGPGATYEQYF. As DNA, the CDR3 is TGTGCCAGCAGTGAGGGGCCAGGGGCTACCTACGAGCAGTACTTC.

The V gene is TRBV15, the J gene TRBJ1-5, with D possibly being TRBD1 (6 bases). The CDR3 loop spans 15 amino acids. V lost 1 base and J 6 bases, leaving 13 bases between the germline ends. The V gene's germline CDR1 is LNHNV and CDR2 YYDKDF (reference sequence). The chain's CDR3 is CATSRGTGSFQPQHF. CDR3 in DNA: TGTGCCACCAGCAGAGGCACAGGGAGCTTTCAGCCCCAGCATTTT.

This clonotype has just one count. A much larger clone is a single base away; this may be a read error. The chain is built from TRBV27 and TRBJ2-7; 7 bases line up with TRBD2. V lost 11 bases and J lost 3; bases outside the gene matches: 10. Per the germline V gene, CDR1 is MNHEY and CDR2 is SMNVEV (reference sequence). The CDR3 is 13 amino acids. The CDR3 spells CAGRSREGYEQYF. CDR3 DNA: TGTGCCGGCCGAAGCAGGGAGGGCTACGAGCAGTACTTC.

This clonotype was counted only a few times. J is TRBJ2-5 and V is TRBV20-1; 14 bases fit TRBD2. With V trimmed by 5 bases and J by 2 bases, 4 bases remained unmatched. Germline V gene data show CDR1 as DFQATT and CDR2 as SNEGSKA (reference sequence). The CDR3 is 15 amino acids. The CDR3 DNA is TGCAGTGCTGTTGGACTAGCGGGGGGACAAGAGACCCAGTACTTC. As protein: CSAVGLAGGQETQYF.

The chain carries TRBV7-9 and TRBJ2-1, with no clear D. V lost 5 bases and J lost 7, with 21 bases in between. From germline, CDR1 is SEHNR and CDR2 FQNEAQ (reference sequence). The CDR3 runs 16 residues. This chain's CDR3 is CASSMGPRRARNEQFF. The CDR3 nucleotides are TGTGCCAGCAGCATGGGCCCTCGACGCGCGAGAAATGAGCAGTTCTTC.

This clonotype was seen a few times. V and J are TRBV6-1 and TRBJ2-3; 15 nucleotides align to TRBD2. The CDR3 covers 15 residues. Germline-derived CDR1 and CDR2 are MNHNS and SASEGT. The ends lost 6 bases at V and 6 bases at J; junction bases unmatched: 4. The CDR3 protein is CASRDGTSGGDTQYF. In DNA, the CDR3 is TGTGCCAGCAGGGACGGGACTAGCGGGGGGGATACGCAGTATTTT.

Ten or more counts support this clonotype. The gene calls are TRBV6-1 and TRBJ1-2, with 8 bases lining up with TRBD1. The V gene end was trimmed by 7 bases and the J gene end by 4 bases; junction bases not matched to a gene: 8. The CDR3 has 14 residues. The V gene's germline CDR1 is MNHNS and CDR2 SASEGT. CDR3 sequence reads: CASKDGQGSYGYTF. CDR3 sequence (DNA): TGTGCCAGCAAAGATGGACAGGGTAGCTATGGCTACACCTTC.